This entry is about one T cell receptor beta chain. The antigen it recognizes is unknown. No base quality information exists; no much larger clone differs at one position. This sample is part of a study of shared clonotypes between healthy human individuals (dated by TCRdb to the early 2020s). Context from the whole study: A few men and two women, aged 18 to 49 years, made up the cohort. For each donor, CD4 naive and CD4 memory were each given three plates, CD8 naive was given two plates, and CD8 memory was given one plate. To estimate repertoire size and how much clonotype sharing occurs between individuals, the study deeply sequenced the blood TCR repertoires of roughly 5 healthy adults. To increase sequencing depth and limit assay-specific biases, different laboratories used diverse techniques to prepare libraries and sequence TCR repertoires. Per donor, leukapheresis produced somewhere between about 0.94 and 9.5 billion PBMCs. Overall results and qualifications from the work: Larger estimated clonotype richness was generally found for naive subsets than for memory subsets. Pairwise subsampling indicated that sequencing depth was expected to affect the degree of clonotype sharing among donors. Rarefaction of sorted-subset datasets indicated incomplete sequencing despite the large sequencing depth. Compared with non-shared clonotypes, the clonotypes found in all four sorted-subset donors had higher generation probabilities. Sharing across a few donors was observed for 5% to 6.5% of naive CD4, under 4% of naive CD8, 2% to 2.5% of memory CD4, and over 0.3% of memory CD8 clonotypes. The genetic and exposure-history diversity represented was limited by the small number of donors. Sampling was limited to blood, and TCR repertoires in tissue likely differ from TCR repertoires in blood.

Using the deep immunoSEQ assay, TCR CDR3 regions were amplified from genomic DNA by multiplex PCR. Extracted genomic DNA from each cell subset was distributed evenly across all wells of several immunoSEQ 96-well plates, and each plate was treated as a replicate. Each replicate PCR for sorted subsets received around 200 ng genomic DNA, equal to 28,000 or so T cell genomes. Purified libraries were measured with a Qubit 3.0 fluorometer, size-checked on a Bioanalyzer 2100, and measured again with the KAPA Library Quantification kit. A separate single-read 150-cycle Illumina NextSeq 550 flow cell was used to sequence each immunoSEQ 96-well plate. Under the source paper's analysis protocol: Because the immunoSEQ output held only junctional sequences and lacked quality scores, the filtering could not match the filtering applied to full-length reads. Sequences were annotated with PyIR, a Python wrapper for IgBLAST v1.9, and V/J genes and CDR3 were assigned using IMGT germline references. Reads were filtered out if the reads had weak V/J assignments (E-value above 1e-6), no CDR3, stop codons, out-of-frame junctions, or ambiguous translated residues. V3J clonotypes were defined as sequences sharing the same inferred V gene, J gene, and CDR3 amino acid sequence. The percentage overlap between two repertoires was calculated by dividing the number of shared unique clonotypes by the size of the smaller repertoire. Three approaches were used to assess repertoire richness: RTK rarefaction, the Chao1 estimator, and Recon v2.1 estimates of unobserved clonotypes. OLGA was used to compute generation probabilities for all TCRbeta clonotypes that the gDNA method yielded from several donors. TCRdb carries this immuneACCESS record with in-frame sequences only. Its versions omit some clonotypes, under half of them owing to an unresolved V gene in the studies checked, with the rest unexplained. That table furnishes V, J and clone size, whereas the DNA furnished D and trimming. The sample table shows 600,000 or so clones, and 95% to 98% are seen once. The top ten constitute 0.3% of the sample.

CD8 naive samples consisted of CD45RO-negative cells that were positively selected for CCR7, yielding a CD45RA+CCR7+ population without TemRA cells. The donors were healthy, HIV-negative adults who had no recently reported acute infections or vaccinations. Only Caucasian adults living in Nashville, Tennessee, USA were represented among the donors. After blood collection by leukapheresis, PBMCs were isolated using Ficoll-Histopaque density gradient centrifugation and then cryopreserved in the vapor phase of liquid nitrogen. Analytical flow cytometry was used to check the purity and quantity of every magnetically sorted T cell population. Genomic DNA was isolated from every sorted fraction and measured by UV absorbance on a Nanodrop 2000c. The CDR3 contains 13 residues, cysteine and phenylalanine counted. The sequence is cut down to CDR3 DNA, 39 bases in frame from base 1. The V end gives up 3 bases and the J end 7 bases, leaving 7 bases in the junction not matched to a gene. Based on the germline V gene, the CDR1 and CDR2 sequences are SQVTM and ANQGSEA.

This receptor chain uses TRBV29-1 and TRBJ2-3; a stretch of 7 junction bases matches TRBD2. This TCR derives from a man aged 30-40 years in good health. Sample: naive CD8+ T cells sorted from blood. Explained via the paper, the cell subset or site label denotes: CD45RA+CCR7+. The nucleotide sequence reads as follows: TGCAGCGTTGAGAGGCGGGAGCCTAATACGCAGTATTTT. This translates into CSVERREPNTQYF.